This T cell receptor beta chain stems from a study of blood T cell repertoires in COVID-19. Study in general: The samples span acute and convalescent COVID-19 from the United States, Italy and Spain. Sources were T cells, B-cell-depleted T cells, or PBMCs; the material itself was cDNA or gDNA.

In the authors' workflow: Researchers report that nucleated cell counts were estimated from reference gene primer amplification. TCRdb keeps only in-frame clones here, not all; method: immunoSEQ multiplex PCR. V, J and clone size were drawn from that table, and D and trimming were deduced from the DNA. The sample contains about 170,000 clones, roughly 85% of which appear only once. Germline V gives CDR1 SQVTM, CDR2 ANQGSEA. Trimming cost V 1 base and J 5 bases, with 11 bases left between them. This CDR3 spans 13 amino acids. Specimen: peripheral blood. This clonotype was obtained from an elderly woman with active or convalescent COVID-19. The genes are TRBV29-1 and TRBJ1-1; D is perhaps TRBD1 (6 bases). The CDR3 DNA follows: TGCAGCGTTGAAGCAGGGGTAGGGACTGAAGCTTTCTTT. It encodes CSVEAGVGTEAFF.